This T cell receptor beta chain was recovered during a study of human T cells and chemical hapten exposure. Study details: Weekly administration of diphenylcyclopropenone to the scalp of patients continued throughout the approximately 26-week study. Findings of the study overall: Significantly greater numbers of large CDR3 similarity clusters came from expanded TCRs than from controls.

Germline V gene data show CDR1 as SGHRS and CDR2 as YFSETQ. V was cut by 1 base and J by 5 bases, with 9 bases left in between. The CDR3 consists of 13 residues. TCRdb used MiXCR to reprocess the RACE reads, holding one entry per CDR3 protein. The sample carries more than 75,000 distinct CDR3 sequences, roughly 10% recorded once. Stated time point: patch test 2, 6 weeks after DPC sensitization. Indicated treatment: therapeutic diphenylcyclopropenone sensitization with weekly scalp DPC. The table lists this clonotype with many counts. As yet, its antigen is unknown. The clonotype originates from a young woman with alopecia areata. Some clones in this sample may be carry-over from other donors' samples. The chain has TRBV5-1 and TRBJ2-5; a weak D match, TRBD1 (6 bases). This sample comprised whole blood, obtained in connection with sensitization to the hapten diphenylcyclopropenone (DPC). CDR3 sequence (DNA): TGCGCCAGCAGCTTGCCCAGGGGCGAGACCCAGTACTTC. Its protein is CASSLPRGETQYF.